This T cell receptor beta chain comes out of a study of human T cells and chemical hapten exposure. This clonotype was counted many times. One entry per CDR3 protein results from TCRdb running MiXCR on the RACE reads. The sample includes tens of thousands of distinct CDR3 sequences, roughly a tenth of them seen just once. Time point defined: pre-sensitization, week 0. Treatment defined: therapeutic diphenylcyclopropenone sensitization with weekly scalp DPC. Blood draws came before every patch-test application. The CDR3 length is 15 residues. The trim removed 0 bases at V and 1 base at J, leaving 4 bases unmatched. CDR1 and CDR2 (germline): DFQATT, SNEGSKA (reference sequence).

The origin of this receptor is a man aged 30 to 45 with alopecia areata. Some clones in this sample may be carry-over from other donors' samples. The genes are TRBV20-1 and TRBJ1-1; 8 bases match TRBD1. The material was whole blood, obtained in connection with sensitization to the hapten diphenylcyclopropenone (DPC). The CDR3 DNA is TGCAGTGCTAGAGATTTTGGGACAGGGAACACTGAAGCTTTCTTT. Translating gives CSARDFGTGNTEAFF.